Below, 11 T cell receptor beta chains from the same sample are listed, as sequenced in a study of T cells in Graves' hyperthyroidism and ophthalmopathy. RNA transcripts provided the source from which TCR beta CDR3 regions were amplified. HTBI primers were employed in a first-round RT-PCR of the TCR CDR3. TCRdb used MiXCR to reprocess the multiplex PCR reads, holding one entry per CDR3 protein. The sample has hundreds of thousands of distinct CDR3 sequences, more than 15% seen once. The sequenced sample was blood. The receptors shown here come from a woman aged 40 to 50 with Graves' ophthalmopathy.

This clonotype was found many times. The V and J genes are TRBV29-1 and TRBJ1-1; no definite D call. There are 13 residues in the CDR3. The V gene lost 5 bases and the J gene lost 0 bases, with 10 bases spanning the gap. CDR1 and CDR2 from the germline V gene are SQVTM and ANQGSEA. This CDR3 is CSVRRTLNTEAFF. CDR3 nucleotide sequence: TGCAGCGTTCGTCGTACACTGAACACTGAAGCTTTCTTT.

This clonotype was found many times. V usage is TRBV3-1 and J usage is TRBJ2-3; 7 nucleotides align to TRBD2. V shed 4 bases, J shed 6 bases, and the junction held 4 bases outside the gene matches. This CDR3 has 13 amino acids. Per the germline V gene, CDR1 is LGHDT and CDR2 is YNNKEL (reference sequence). In DNA, the CDR3 is TGTGCCAGCAGCCTAACTAGCGCGGATACGCAGTATTTT. Amino acid sequence: CASSLTSADTQYF.

The sample holds many counts of this clonotype. The chain carries TRBV5-1 and TRBJ2-3; D ambiguous. Germline CDR1 is SGHRS and CDR2 is YFSETQ. Trimming pared 5 bases from V and 0 bases from J, leaving 13 bases between. The CDR3 is 15 residues long. Here the CDR3 DNA reads TGCGCCAGCAGGGACCTCCGAGGTAGCACAGATACGCAGTATTTT. Protein sequence: CASRDLRGSTDTQYF. The whole variable domain, remainder taken from reference TRBV5-1 and TRBJ2-3, is KAGVTQTPRYLIKTRGQQVTLSCSPISGHRSVSWYQQTPGQGLQFLFEYFSETQRNKGNFPGRFSGRQFSNSRSEMNVSTLELGDSALYLCASRDLRGSTDTQYFGPGTRLTVL.

This clonotype was seen many times. The chain uses TRBV18 and TRBJ2-1; D is possibly TRBD2 (6 bases). Germline-derived CDR1 and CDR2 are KGHSH and LQKENI. CDR3 size: 13 residues. The V end lost 6 bases, the J end lost 6 bases, and 12 bases lay between the germline ends. CDR3 loop: CASSRGYGNEQFF. DNA of the CDR3: TGTGCCAGCTCTCGGGGGTACGGCAATGAGCAGTTCTTC.

V gene TRBV29-1 combines with J gene TRBJ1-1; 7 bases match TRBD1. Trimming took 7 bases from V and 1 from J; bases not matched to a gene: 6. In germline, CDR1 is SQVTM, CDR2 ANQGSEA. This CDR3 spans 13 amino acids. The CDR3 DNA reads as TGCAGCGCCCTAACAGGGGCGAACACTGAAGCTTTCTTT. Protein sequence: CSALTGANTEAFF.

This clonotype was observed a handful of times. The V call is TRBV2, the J call TRBJ2-2; D is possibly TRBD2 (5 bases). V lost 3 bases, J lost 5 bases, and 10 bases lay in between. CDR3 length: 14 residues. Germline loops: CDR1 SNHLY, CDR2 FYNNEI. The CDR3: CASSDPRGTGELFF. As DNA, the CDR3 is TGTGCCAGCAGTGATCCCCGGGGTACCGGGGAGCTGTTTTTT.

The table lists this clonotype with a few counts. The V call is TRBV7-9, the J call TRBJ1-3; 9 bases map to TRBD1. Germline V gives CDR1 SEHNR, CDR2 FQNEAQ (reference sequence). CDR3 length: 17 residues. The V segment lost 2 bases and the J segment 0 bases; nucleotides outside the gene matches: 5. The CDR3 reads CASSLIGTGRSGNTIYF. The CDR3 DNA sequence: TGTGCCAGCAGCTTAATTGGGACAGGGCGCTCTGGAAACACCATATATTTT. Complete variable domain (other parts from reference TRBV7-9 and TRBJ1-3): DTGVSQNPRHKITKRGQNVTFRCDPISEHNRLYWYRQTLGQGPEFLTYFQNEAQLEKSRLLSDRFSAERPKGSFSTLEIQRTEQGDSAMYLCASSLIGTGRSGNTIYFGEGSWLTVV.

The J gene is TRBJ2-5, the V gene TRBV6-1, with a weak D call TRBD1 (6 bases). V dropped 6 bases and J dropped 5 bases, with 13 bases sitting between them. The CDR3 runs to 13 residues. Germline CDR1 reads MNHNS; CDR2 reads SASEGT. The DNA of the CDR3 is TGTGCCAGCAGACCTGGACAGTCGGAGACCCAGTACTTC. Encoded protein: CASRPGQSETQYF.

This clonotype was observed at least ten times. The rearrangement joins TRBV20-1 to TRBJ2-7; 8 nucleotides agree with TRBD2. V shed 5 bases and J 3 bases; nucleotides not matched to a gene: 9. From germline, CDR1 is DFQATT and CDR2 SNEGSKA (reference sequence). The CDR3 totals 14 residues. CDR3 amino acids: CSALISGRSYEQYF. The CDR3 nucleotides read TGCAGTGCTCTAATAAGCGGGAGAAGCTACGAGCAGTACTTC.

At least ten counts were recorded for this clonotype. The rearrangement uses TRBV6-1 and TRBJ2-1; the D gene is possibly TRBD1 (5 bases). CDR1 and CDR2 from the germline V gene are MNHNS and SASEGT. Deletions cut 9 bases from V and 5 bases from J, with 17 bases between. The CDR3 runs to 14 residues. CDR3 bases: TGTGCCAGTCTTAAAGGGGAAGGGGACAATGAGCAGTTCTTC. It yields the protein CASLKGEGDNEQFF.

Ten or more counts support this clonotype. V usage is TRBV12-3 or TRBV12-4 and J usage is TRBJ2-5, with D possibly being TRBD1 or TRBD2 (5 bases each). Deletions cut 3 bases from V and 5 bases from J, with 13 bases between. This CDR3 is built from 14 residues. The CDR3 region has the DNA TGTGCCAGCAGTTTGGGACCCACGAGGGAGACCCAGTACTTC. Its protein is CASSLGPTRETQYF.